The 29 T cell receptor beta chains presented below share a single source sample, sequenced in a study of shared clonotypes between healthy human individuals. Using immunoSEQ multiplex PCR, the repertoire was profiled, and TCRdb retains in-frame clones only, with some absent. The sample records approximately 2.3 million clones, 85% to 95% being singletons. The sequenced material came from naive CD4+ T cells from PBMCs. Subset of the sample: CD45RA+ positively selected. Source of these receptors: a man in his late teens or twenties in good health. Some clones in this sample may be carry-over from other donors' samples.

The V call is TRBV6-1, the J call TRBJ1-5; D unclear. Trimming cost V 3 bases and J 0 bases, with 12 bases left between them. This CDR3 contains 16 residues. CDR1 MNHNS and CDR2 SASEGT come from the germline V gene. In DNA, the CDR3 is TGTGCCAGCAGTGAGTCCAGTGGCTATAGCAATCAGCCCCAGCATTTT. Protein product: CASSESSGYSNQPQHF.

J is TRBJ2-3 and V is TRBV5-5; D is uncertain. The CDR3 covers 13 residues. The V end was cut by 6 bases, the J end by 0 bases, with 8 bases between. Germline V gene data show CDR1 as SGHKS and CDR2 as YYEKEE (reference sequence). In nucleotides, the CDR3 is TGTGCCAGCACTGTGCCCAGCACAGATACGCAGTATTTT. Amino acid sequence: CASTVPSTDTQYF.

This chain joins TRBV7-2 and TRBJ2-4; the D gene is possibly TRBD1 (6 bases). Trimming cost V 1 base and J 4 bases, with 11 bases left between them. The CDR3 extends over 15 amino acids. In germline, CDR1 is SGHTA, CDR2 FQGNSA. CDR3 sequence: CASSLGLQGKNIQYF. The CDR3 DNA follows: TGTGCCAGCAGCTTAGGGCTACAGGGTAAAAACATTCAGTACTTC.

The gene calls are TRBV2 and TRBJ2-1; 12 nucleotides agree with TRBD2. The V gene's germline CDR1 is SNHLY and CDR2 FYNNEI. V gave up 10 bases and J gave up 14 bases; unmatched junction bases: 15. This CDR3 has 14 amino acids. CDR3 coding DNA: TGTGCCACATCGATCCAACTAGCGGGAGGACTGGAGTTCTTC. It encodes CATSIQLAGGLEFF.

The chain couples TRBV4-1 to TRBJ1-5; D remains unclear. The germline V gene has CDR1 MGHRA and CDR2 YSYEKL. The CDR3 contains 15 residues. V dropped 6 bases and J dropped 1 base, with 13 bases sitting between them. Written as DNA, the CDR3 is TGCGCCAGCAGTCTCTCGGGAGGCAGCAATCAGCCCCAGCATTTT. Its translation: CASSLSGGSNQPQHF.

The rearrangement links TRBV4-1 to TRBJ2-7, with a possible D match to TRBD2 (5 bases). This CDR3 region has 13 residues. CDR1 and CDR2 (germline): MGHRA, YSYEKL. The V gene lost 1 base and the J gene lost 4 bases, with 8 bases spanning the gap. The CDR3 loop reads CASSQGPGYEQYF. The CDR3 DNA sequence: TGCGCCAGCAGCCAAGGGCCGGGGTACGAGCAGTACTTC.

Notes on this clone: The sample carries other DNA sequences with the same CDR3. The V call is TRBV7-9, the J call TRBJ2-3; D gene ambiguous. CDR1 is SEHNR and CDR2 is FQNEAQ in the germline V gene (reference sequence). The ends were cut back, 5 bases at V and 0 bases at J, with 9 bases in the middle. The CDR3 loop spans 14 amino acids. CDR3 nucleotide sequence: TGTGCCAGCAGCCCCAGTGGGAGCACAGATACGCAGTATTTT. Translating gives CASSPSGSTDTQYF.

The chain is built from TRBV6-1 and TRBJ1-4; 9 positions agree with TRBD1. The germline V gene has CDR1 MNHNS and CDR2 SASEGT. The J segment lost 7 bases and the V segment lost 7 bases, leaving 7 bases of the junction unmatched. This CDR3 contains 14 residues. The CDR3: CASTHGQGSEKLFF. The CDR3, as DNA: TGTGCCAGCACCCATGGACAGGGGAGTGAAAAACTGTTTTTT.

V and J are TRBV14 and TRBJ2-5; the match to TRBD2 covers 10 bases. Germline trimming cut 4 bases from V and 3 bases from J; bases unmatched to any gene: 8. This CDR3 has 16 amino acids. Germline V gene sequence: CDR1 SGHDN, CDR2 FVKESK. The CDR3 loop reads CASSPIAGGLKETQYF. The CDR3 DNA follows: TGTGCCAGCAGCCCCATAGCGGGAGGCTTAAAAGAGACCCAGTACTTC.

V usage is TRBV2 and J usage is TRBJ1-4; D possibly corresponds to TRBD1 (5 bases). Trimming left V 6 bases short and J 4 bases short, with 18 bases between. The CDR3 is 16 amino acids. Germline V lookup: CDR1 SNHLY, CDR2 FYNNEI. CDR3 DNA: TGTGCCAGCAGCCCGGGGTTGGGACGGATTAATGAAAAACTGTTTTTT. Translating it yields CASSPGLGRINEKLFF. The variable domain in full, completed from reference TRBV2 and TRBJ1-4, reads EPEVTQTPSHQVTQMGQEVILRCVPISNHLYFYWYRQILGQKVEFLVSFYNNEISEKSEIFDDQFSVERPDGSNFTLKIRSTKLEDSAMYFCASSPGLGRINEKLFFGSGTQLSVL.

The V call is TRBV6-1, the J call TRBJ2-7; 11 nucleotides match TRBD2. V lost 7 bases to trimming and J lost 1 base; unmatched junction nucleotides: 3. Germline loops: CDR1 MNHNS, CDR2 SASEGT. The CDR3 runs to 14 residues. CDR3 nucleotide sequence: TGTGCCAGCATAAGACTAGCGGGGTCCTACGAGCAGTACTTC. As protein: CASIRLAGSYEQYF.

The V gene is TRBV7-9, the J gene TRBJ2-6; no reliable D call. The CDR3 has 13 residues. Germline values: CDR1 SEHNR, CDR2 FQNEAQ (reference sequence). Between the trimmed V and J ends, which lost 8 bases and 0 bases, there was a span of 5 bases. The DNA of the CDR3 is TGTGCCAGCCTAAACTCTGGGGCCAACGTCCTGACTTTC. It specifies CASLNSGANVLTF.

The gene calls are TRBV7-7 and TRBJ2-2; the D gene could be TRBD1 or TRBD2 (5 bases each). CDR1 and CDR2 from the germline V gene are SSHAT and FNYEAQ (reference sequence). This CDR3 comprises 16 residues. Trimming stripped 6 bases from V and 2 bases from J, with 16 bases between. The CDR3 sequence is CASSSRDGLNTGELFF. In DNA form, the CDR3 reads TGTGCCAGCAGTTCTAGGGACGGGCTTAACACCGGGGAGCTGTTTTTT.

The chain couples TRBV30 to TRBJ2-1; D not certain. CDR1 GTSNPN and CDR2 SVGIG come from the germline V gene (reference sequence). The CDR3 loop spans 13 amino acids. The V end lost 1 base, the J end lost 7 bases, and 11 bases lay between the germline ends. CDR3 bases: TGTGCCTGGAGTGAATCCTTGATGAATGAGCAGTTCTTC. Amino acids: CAWSESLMNEQFF.

The rearrangement links TRBV5-1 to TRBJ2-7; 9 bases agree with TRBD1. V lost 0 bases and J lost 2; bases outside the gene matches: 9. Germline lookup yields CDR1 SGHRS and CDR2 YFSETQ. The CDR3 is made up of 17 amino acids. In DNA, the CDR3 is TGCGCCAGCAGCTTGGTCCCCGGGACAGGGAGGGCCTACGAGCAGTACTTC. Its translation: CASSLVPGTGRAYEQYF.

As to this clone: Distinct nucleotide sequences in the sample also encode this CDR3. This chain connects TRBV6-5 to TRBJ1-2; D uncertain. V was shortened by 2 bases and J by 2 bases, with 6 bases between the two germline ends. The CDR3 is 13 amino acids. CDR1 is MNHEY, CDR2 SVGAGI, per germline. This chain's CDR3 is CASSYAGNYGYTF. For the CDR3, the DNA is TGTGCCAGCAGTTACGCGGGCAACTATGGCTACACCTTC.

V usage is TRBV5-1 and J usage is TRBJ2-3; 8 nucleotides align to TRBD2. Germline V lookup: CDR1 SGHRS, CDR2 YFSETQ. V trimming: 6 bases; J trimming: 2 bases; junction bases outside the gene matches: 8. The CDR3 has 15 amino acids. CDR3 sequence: CASTRTSRNTDTQYF. CDR3 nucleotides: TGCGCCAGCACCCGGACTAGCAGGAACACAGATACGCAGTATTTT.

The rearrangement links TRBV6-5 to TRBJ1-5; D remains ambiguous. V lost 6 bases, J lost 5 bases, and 11 bases lay in between. Germline V CDR1 and CDR2: MNHEY, SVGAGI. The CDR3 spans 13 residues. CDR3 sequence (DNA): TGTGCCAGCAGATGGCGGCACGATCAGCCCCAGCATTTT. Its protein is CASRWRHDQPQHF.

The rearrangement joins TRBV5-1 to TRBJ1-4; D ambiguous. This CDR3 has 12 residues. The V gene's germline CDR1 is SGHRS and CDR2 YFSETQ. Trimming removed 4 bases at V and 7 bases at J, with 8 bases between. The CDR3 region has the DNA TGCGCCAGCAGCGCGGACCTTGAAAAACTGTTTTTT. Translated: CASSADLEKLFF.

The J gene is TRBJ2-7, the V gene TRBV28; no clear D. Germline V gene sequence: CDR1 MDHEN, CDR2 SYDVKM. The CDR3 length is 16 residues. V lost 1 base, J lost 3 bases, and 16 bases lay in between. CDR3 coding DNA: TGTGCCAGCAGTTTATCCATGGCAGGAGCACACTACGAGCAGTACTTC. This gives the protein CASSLSMAGAHYEQYF.

V gene TRBV7-8 combines with J gene TRBJ1-2, with D possibly matching TRBD1 (6 bases). The CDR3 sequence is 14 residues long. Germline values: CDR1 SGHVS, CDR2 FQNEAQ. Between the trimmed V and J ends, which lost 5 bases and 7 bases, there was a span of 17 bases. The CDR3 region is CASSLRDKTLGYTF. The CDR3, as DNA: TGTGCCAGCAGCCTCCGGGACAAGACCCTTGGCTACACCTTC.

This clone was counted a single time. The chain combines TRBV6-5 with TRBJ2-3; a possible D gene is TRBD2 (5 bases). CDR3 length equals 13 residues. The germline V and J ends were trimmed by 6 bases and 6 bases, with 13 bases remaining between them. Germline V lookup: CDR1 MNHEY, CDR2 SVGAGI. CDR3 nucleotides: TGTGCCAGCAGCTACGCGGGCTCGGATACGCAGTATTTT. It specifies CASSYAGSDTQYF.

The V call is TRBV5-1, the J call TRBJ2-7; 10 positions match TRBD1. V shed 0 bases, J shed 5 bases, and the junction held 5 bases outside the gene matches. This CDR3 is built from 15 residues. Germline CDR1 reads SGHRS; CDR2 reads YFSETQ. The CDR3, as DNA: TGCGCCAGCAGCTTGGCGGGACAGGGGTCCCACGAGCAGTACTTC. It yields the protein CASSLAGQGSHEQYF.

V gene TRBV5-6 combines with J gene TRBJ1-1; D is ambiguous. CDR1 is SGHDT, CDR2 YYEEEE, per germline. The V gene lost 1 base and the J gene lost 6 bases, with 16 bases spanning the gap. The CDR3 loop spans 15 amino acids. In nucleotides, the CDR3 is TGTGCCAGCAGCTTGTGGGCACAGAGTTACCCTGAAGCTTTCTTT. Translated, it gives CASSLWAQSYPEAFF. Using reference TRBV5-6 and TRBJ1-1 for the parts outside the CDR3, the full variable domain is DAGVTQSPTHLIKTRGQQVTLRCSPKSGHDTVSWYQQALGQGPQFIFQYYEEEERQRGNFPDRFSGHQFPNYSSELNVNALLLGDSALYLCASSLWAQSYPEAFFGQGTRLTVV.

J is TRBJ1-2 and V is TRBV11-2; a possible D gene is TRBD1 (5 bases). V gave up 1 base and J gave up 4 bases, with 16 bases separating them. Germline lookup yields CDR1 SGHAT and CDR2 FQNNGV. This CDR3 contains 16 residues. CDR3 nucleotides: TGTGCCAGCAGCTTAGGGGCGAGGGGATTCTTCTATGGCTACACCTTC. It yields the protein CASSLGARGFFYGYTF.

The V gene is TRBV2, the J gene TRBJ2-7; weak D call: TRBD2 (5 bases). Trimming cost V 4 bases and J 6 bases, with 19 bases left between them. Germline V CDR1 and CDR2: SNHLY, FYNNEI. There are 15 residues in the CDR3. In DNA form, the CDR3 reads TGTGCCAGCAGTGTTACCCGGGAACTTAGGCGCGAGCAGTACTTC. Its protein is CASSVTRELRREQYF.

As concerns this clone: Additional DNA sequences in this sample encode the identical CDR3. The rearrangement uses TRBV18 and TRBJ2-2, with TRBD2 matching 12 bases. Trimming cost V 3 bases and J 0 bases; bases outside gene matches: 2. There are 17 residues in the CDR3. Germline V gene data show CDR1 as KGHSH and CDR2 as LQKENI. The CDR3 sequence is CASSPRLAGANTGELFF. As DNA, the CDR3 is TGTGCCAGCTCACCGCGACTAGCGGGAGCGAACACCGGGGAGCTGTTTTTT.

The chain uses TRBV21-1 and TRBJ2-3; the table's D call, TRBD1, was not checked against the DNA. TRBV21-1 is labeled a pseudogene. The CDR3 consists of 18 residues. The CDR3 reads CASSKARDSQVGPDTQYF. The DNA of the CDR3 is TGTGCCAGCAGCAAAGCGCGAGACTCTCAGGTGGGGCCAGATACGCAGTATTTT.

Details on this clone: The same CDR3 can be traced to other DNA sequences in this sample. The genes are TRBV7-2 and TRBJ2-1; either TRBD1 or TRBD2 may fit D (5 bases each). From germline, CDR1 is SGHTA and CDR2 FQGNSA. The CDR3 sequence is 15 residues long. Trimming pared 5 bases from V and 0 bases from J, leaving 11 bases between. The CDR3 DNA is TGTGCCAGCAGCCTCGGGGCTAGCTCCTACAATGAGCAGTTCTTC. It yields the protein CASSLGASSYNEQFF.